Below are 11 T cell receptor beta chains sequenced from a single sample in a study of cytomegalovirus exposure and HLA in healthy donors (dated by TCRdb to 2015 to 2018). The library was produced with the immunoSEQ multiplex PCR assay. For the multiplex PCR, a mixture combining 60 forward primers for TCR Vbeta segments and 13 reverse primers for TCR Jbeta segments was used. TCRdb retrieved this table from immuneACCESS and kept in-frame rearrangements only. Not all clones are present; in checked studies, unresolved V genes account for under half, and no reason is known for the remainder. For this sample the table gives roughly 110,000 clones, of which 60% to 75% were detected only once. The top ten clonotypes cover 6.5% to 8.5% of the sample. Sequenced: PBMCs. The receptors derive from a man in his thirties or forties in good health and CMV-seronegative.

The V call is TRBV27, the J call TRBJ1-2; D is possibly TRBD1 (6 bases). V gave up 3 bases and J gave up 6 bases, with 11 bases separating them. Looked up from germline, CDR1 is MNHEY and CDR2 is SMNVEV (reference sequence). The CDR3 is 13 amino acids. CDR3 bases: TGTGCCAGCAGTTTGGCCAGGGGTGATGGCTACACCTTC. This encodes CASSLARGDGYTF.

The chain recombines TRBV4-1 with TRBJ2-1; D possibly corresponds to TRBD2 (13 bases). V lost 4 bases and J lost 3, with 34 bases in between. In germline, CDR1 is MGHRA, CDR2 YSYEKL. The CDR3 consists of 22 residues. In DNA form, the CDR3 reads TGCGCCAGCAGCCTCCGGGACAGGGGGCTAGGACTAGCGGGAGAGGTCTACAATGAGCAGTTCTTC. Translated: CASSLRDRGLGLAGEVYNEQFF.

V is TRBV28 and J is TRBJ1-2, with D perhaps matching TRBD1 (6 bases). Per the germline V gene, CDR1 is MDHEN and CDR2 is SYDVKM. CDR3 length: 17 residues. Trimming pared 1 base from V and 1 base from J, leaving 16 bases between. Written as DNA, the CDR3 is TGTGCCAGCAGTTTATCCCGGGTGGGGGCAAGTAACTATGGCTACACCTTC. This translates into CASSLSRVGASNYGYTF.

This CDR3 is CASSPREGVTDTQYF. DNA of the CDR3: TGTGCCAGCAGCCCCCGGGAGGGGGTCACAGATACGCAGTATTTT. This rearrangement joins TRBV13 to TRBJ2-3; 8 nucleotides agree with TRBD2. V trimming: 5 bases; J trimming: 2 bases; junction bases outside the gene matches: 6. The germline V gene has CDR1 PRHDT and CDR2 FYEKMQ (reference sequence). This CDR3 has 15 residues.

V and J are TRBV5-4 and TRBJ2-1, with TRBD2 identical over 7 bases. Germline V gene lookup returns CDR1 SGHNT and CDR2 YYREEE (reference sequence). CDR3 length: 16 residues. Trimming cost V 3 bases and J 0 bases; bases outside gene matches: 6. The CDR3: CASSWGGASSYNEQFF. The DNA of the CDR3 is TGTGCCAGCAGCTGGGGAGGGGCAAGCTCCTACAATGAGCAGTTCTTC.

The chain uses TRBV6-1 and TRBJ1-6, with D unresolved. Between the trimmed V and J ends, which lost 7 bases and 1 base, there was a span of 8 bases. Germline CDR1 and CDR2: MNHNS and SASEGT. This CDR3 contains 14 residues. CDR3 nucleotide sequence: TGTGCCAGCACGGGGAGGTCCTATAATTCACCCCTCCACTTT. This gives the protein CASTGRSYNSPLHF.

The V and J genes are TRBV6-1 and TRBJ2-7, with TRBD2 matching over 7 bases. CDR3 size: 14 residues. Germline V gene sequence: CDR1 MNHNS, CDR2 SASEGT. With 2 bases clipped from V and 4 bases from J, the junction kept 5 bases outside the gene matches. The CDR3 sequence: CASSEPGGNYEQYF. CDR3 DNA sequence: TGTGCCAGCAGTGAACCCGGGGGGAATTACGAGCAGTACTTC.

The V call is TRBV7-9, the J call TRBJ2-1, with D perhaps matching TRBD1 (5 bases). The V end was cut by 2 bases, the J end by 9 bases, with 11 bases between. The CDR3 spans 13 residues. Germline CDR1 SEHNR, CDR2 FQNEAQ (reference sequence). CDR3 nucleotide sequence: TGTGCCAGCAGCTTACAGGGTTGGGGTGAGCAGTTCTTC. Translating gives CASSLQGWGEQFF.

V gene TRBV5-1 combines with J gene TRBJ2-3; D unresolved. Germline V CDR1 and CDR2: SGHRS, YFSETQ. V was cut by 1 base and J by 0 bases, with 6 bases left in between. The CDR3 is 14 residues long. The CDR3 spells CASSLYPSTDTQYF. The CDR3 DNA reads TGCGCCAGCAGCTTGTATCCGAGCACAGATACGCAGTATTTT.

The chain recombines TRBV29-1 with TRBJ2-1; 10 positions match TRBD2. CDR1 is SQVTM and CDR2 is ANQGSEA in the germline V gene. This CDR3 is built from 14 residues. After removal of 6 bases from V and 8 bases from J, the junction contained 10 bases not matched to a gene. The CDR3 is CSVGPSGGGHEQFF. The DNA for the CDR3 is TGCAGCGTGGGGCCTAGCGGGGGAGGCCATGAGCAGTTCTTC.

This chain uses TRBV29-1 with TRBJ2-7, with 12 bases lining up with TRBD1. This CDR3 contains 12 residues. With 6 bases clipped from V and 9 bases from J, the junction kept 6 bases outside the gene matches. In germline, CDR1 is SQVTM, CDR2 ANQGSEA. CDR3 DNA: TGCAGCGTACCGGGACAGGGGGCTGCGCAGTACTTC. This encodes CSVPGQGAAQYF.